This passage covers 6 T cell receptor beta chains from one sample sequenced in a study of cytomegalovirus exposure and HLA in healthy donors. The PCR was carried out with 60 Vbeta primers and 13 Jbeta primers. The table came from immunoSEQ multiplex PCR; TCRdb's copy has only in-frame clones and leaves some out. The data show around 150,000 clones, with roughly four fifths seen just once and nearly 5% held by the top ten. The sample taken for sequencing was PBMCs. The receptors shown here come from a woman between 45 and 65 years old in good health and CMV-seronegative.

V gene TRBV9 combines with J gene TRBJ2-4, with 8 bases aligning to TRBD1. Germline CDR1 SGDLS, CDR2 YYNGEE. The ends lost 8 bases at V and 0 bases at J; junction bases unmatched: 16. The CDR3 is made up of 18 amino acids. CDR3 bases: TGTGCCAGTCCTTCCGGGACAGGCAAGTTTCTAGCCAAAAACATTCAGTACTTC. Translated, it gives CASPSGTGKFLAKNIQYF.

Concerning this clone: The junction shows a germline mismatch at one end, possibly a read error. J is TRBJ2-1 and V is TRBV7-7, with 10 bases lining up with TRBD1. The CDR3 is 15 amino acids. CDR1 is SSHAT and CDR2 is FNYEAQ in the germline V gene (reference sequence). The CDR3 region is CASSRGTGVYNEQFF. CDR3 sequence (DNA): TGTGCTAGCAGCCGAGGGACAGGGGTCTACAATGAGCAGTTCTTC. The entire variable domain, with the rest obtained from reference TRBV7-7 and TRBJ2-1, is as follows: GAGVSQSPRYKVTKRGQDVTLRCDPISSHATLYWYQQALGQGPEFLTYFNYEAQPDKSGLPSDRFSAERPEGSISTLTIQRTEQRDSAMYRCASSRGTGVYNEQFFGPGTRLTVL.

This rearrangement joins TRBV11-2 to TRBJ2-3; a weak D match, TRBD2 (6 bases). The CDR3 sequence is 15 residues long. Germline CDR1 SGHAT, CDR2 FQNNGV. Trimming cost V 6 bases and J 6 bases, with 19 bases left between them. The CDR3 loop is CASSPFGRRSDTQYF. DNA for the CDR3: TGTGCCAGCAGTCCCTTCGGGAGACGGTCGGATACGCAGTATTTT.

The chain uses TRBV19 and TRBJ2-5, with D possibly TRBD1 on 5 matching bases. Between the trimmed V and J ends, which lost 9 bases and 2 bases, there was a span of 10 bases. From germline, CDR1 is LNHDA and CDR2 SQIVND (reference sequence). The CDR3 length is 12 residues. CDR3 nucleotide sequence: TGTGCCAGCAGGGATCTACAAGAGACCCAGTACTTC. This sequence encodes CASRDLQETQYF.

The V call is TRBV28, the J call TRBJ2-3; TRBD1 aligns across 10 bases. Trimming removed 7 bases from V and 5 bases from J; junction bases left unmatched: 6. This CDR3 has 14 residues. Looked up from germline, CDR1 is MDHEN and CDR2 is SYDVKM. This chain's CDR3 is CASKRDRGLDTQYF. CDR3 DNA sequence: TGTGCCAGCAAAAGGGACAGGGGTCTAGATACGCAGTATTTT.

The rearrangement joins TRBV4-1 to TRBJ1-2; 10 nucleotides match TRBD1. V trimming: 3 bases; J trimming: 2 bases; junction bases outside the gene matches: 3. The CDR3 extends over 15 amino acids. Germline V gene data show CDR1 as MGHRA and CDR2 as YSYEKL. The CDR3: CASSHPTGGNYGYTF. The CDR3, as DNA: TGCGCCAGCAGCCACCCGACAGGGGGCAACTATGGCTACACCTTC.